Described below is a single T cell receptor beta chain sequence and its context. Antigen unknown. The data derive from a study of shared clonotypes between healthy human individuals. The wider study: CD4 naive cells filled three plates per donor, CD4 memory three, CD8 naive two and CD8 memory one. Study-wide results and limits: When naive CD4 clonotypes were compared across a few donors, roughly 4.9% were shared. Relative to their counterparts shared across all four donors, non-shared clonotypes exhibited diminished generation probabilities.

Repertoires were generated with immunoSEQ multiplex PCR, while TCRdb's copy carries only in-frame clones and drops some. The sample includes over 2 million clones, under 95% of them seen just once. Sequencing was carried out using naive CD4+ T cells from PBMCs. Subset denoted: CD45RA+ positively selected. The source is a man aged 18 to 29 in good health. Some clones in this sample may be carry-over from other donors' samples.

The CDR3 here is CASSQEASGRAHNEQFF. For the CDR3, the DNA is TGCGCCAGCAGCCAAGAAGCGAGCGGGAGGGCCCACAATGAGCAGTTCTTC. The chain joins TRBV4-3 to TRBJ2-1; TRBD2 matches at 10 bases. The germline gives CDR1 LGHNA, CDR2 YSLEER. The CDR3 length is 17 residues. V lost 0 bases to trimming and J lost 5 bases; unmatched junction nucleotides: 7.